These 13 T cell receptor beta chains share one sample of origin, sequenced in a study of blood T cell repertoires in COVID-19. Sequencing was performed with immunoSEQ multiplex PCR; in TCRdb, only in-frame clones are kept and a portion is missing. Of around 320,000 clones in the sample, roughly 90% are singletons; the top ten hold about 2.3%. Source material: peripheral blood. These receptors were obtained from a man aged 18 to 30 with active or convalescent COVID-19.

This chain joins TRBV2 and TRBJ2-7; TRBD2 matches at 8 bases. V lost 7 bases, J lost 5 bases, and 13 bases stayed unmatched. The CDR3 contains 15 residues. Germline V gene sequence: CDR1 SNHLY, CDR2 FYNNEI. In DNA, the CDR3 is TGTGCCAGCATCCCCAGCCGGGGGACTAGGGACGAGCAGTACTTC. Translating gives CASIPSRGTRDEQYF.

J is TRBJ1-5 and V is TRBV10-1, with 8 bases identical to TRBD1. The CDR3 is made up of 19 amino acids. Germline values: CDR1 WNHNN, CDR2 SYGVQD (reference sequence). Trimming removed 2 bases from V and 7 bases from J; junction bases left unmatched: 19. CDR3 region: CASSEPAGLTGGLGQPQHF. For the CDR3, the DNA is TGCGCCAGCAGTGAGCCGGCGGGATTAACAGGGGGTCTGGGGCAGCCCCAGCATTTT.

The chain joins TRBV4-1 to TRBJ2-7; a weak D match, TRBD2 (5 bases). Trimming pared 3 bases from V and 5 bases from J, leaving 14 bases between. The CDR3 spans 14 residues. The V gene's germline CDR1 is MGHRA and CDR2 YSYEKL. The CDR3 nucleotides are TGCGCCAGCAGCCACCAAGGACTTACGGACGAGCAGTACTTC. This translates into CASSHQGLTDEQYF.

The chain uses TRBV11-2 and TRBJ2-7; D is undetermined. The germline V gene encodes CDR1 SGHAT and CDR2 FQNNGV. CDR3 length: 14 residues. The V end lost 5 bases, the J end lost 3 bases, and 14 bases lay between the germline ends. The CDR3 loop reads CASSPGWVNYEQYF. DNA of the CDR3: TGTGCCAGCAGCCCCGGGTGGGTCAACTACGAGCAGTACTTC.

The chain employs TRBV19 and TRBJ2-7, with 7 bases that match TRBD1. Germline lookup yields CDR1 LNHDA and CDR2 SQIVND (reference sequence). CDR3 length: 14 amino acids. Unmatched junction bases numbered 4, after V lost 3 bases and J lost 2 bases. The CDR3 loop is CASSMGTVTYEQYF. As DNA, the CDR3 is TGTGCCAGTAGTATGGGGACAGTTACCTACGAGCAGTACTTC.

The chain employs TRBV11-2 and TRBJ2-1; D possibly corresponds to TRBD1 (6 bases). Trimming pared 5 bases from V and 8 bases from J, leaving 13 bases between. This CDR3 spans 13 amino acids. The germline V gene has CDR1 SGHAT and CDR2 FQNNGV. This CDR3 is CASSPQGVHEQFF. Here the CDR3 DNA reads TGTGCCAGCAGCCCACAGGGTGTCCATGAGCAGTTCTTC.

The chain joins TRBV6-6 to TRBJ2-5, with D tentatively TRBD1 (6 bases). Trimming cost V 8 bases and J 0 bases, with 19 bases left between them. The germline CDR1 and CDR2 sequences are MNHNY and SVGAGI (reference sequence). There are 16 residues in the CDR3. CDR3 coding DNA: TGTGCCAGCGGTACAGGGTTGATGAGGTACCAAGAGACCCAGTACTTC. Its translation: CASGTGLMRYQETQYF.

The V call is TRBV14, the J call TRBJ2-5; D ambiguous. Trimming pared 3 bases from V and 0 bases from J, leaving 11 bases between. The CDR3 totals 15 residues. The germline CDR1 and CDR2 sequences are SGHDN and FVKESK. Here the CDR3 reads CASSQQTWYQETQYF. The CDR3 DNA follows: TGTGCCAGCAGCCAGCAAACTTGGTACCAAGAGACCCAGTACTTC.

This chain connects TRBV7-9 to TRBJ1-1; unclear D gene. The CDR3 extends over 12 amino acids. Germline loops: CDR1 SEHNR, CDR2 FQNEAQ (reference sequence). Trimming stripped 3 bases from V and 1 base from J, with 3 bases between. CDR3 DNA sequence: TGTGCCAGCAGCTTCGGGAACACTGAAGCTTTCTTT. Encoded protein: CASSFGNTEAFF.

The V and J genes are TRBV6-5 and TRBJ2-7; D ambiguous. The germline V and J ends were trimmed by 7 bases and 1 base, with 5 bases remaining between them. This CDR3 region has 11 residues. The germline V gene encodes CDR1 MNHEY and CDR2 SVGAGI. DNA of the CDR3: TGTGCCAGCACGGTTTCCTACGAGCAGTACTTC. This encodes CASTVSYEQYF.

This CDR3 reads CASSELGLADYNEQFF. CDR3 DNA sequence: TGTGCCAGCAGTGAATTGGGACTAGCGGACTACAATGAGCAGTTCTTC. J is TRBJ2-1 and V is TRBV25-1; 11 bases line up with TRBD2. Germline V CDR1 and CDR2: MGHDK, SYGVNS. J lost 3 bases, V lost 1 base, and 2 bases had no gene match. The CDR3 extends over 16 amino acids.

The rearrangement joins TRBV6-5 to TRBJ2-1; 11 bases are shared with TRBD2. Unmatched junction bases numbered 5, after V lost 6 bases and J lost 4 bases. Germline V gene lookup returns CDR1 MNHEY and CDR2 SVGAGI. The CDR3 sequence is 15 residues long. CDR3 in amino acids: CASRGGLAEYNEQFF. CDR3 DNA: TGTGCCAGCAGGGGGGGACTAGCGGAGTACAATGAGCAGTTCTTC.

V gene TRBV7-9 combines with J gene TRBJ1-1; D perhaps matches TRBD1 (5 bases). V dropped 5 bases and J dropped 3 bases, with 13 bases sitting between them. This CDR3 contains 14 residues. The germline gives CDR1 SEHNR, CDR2 FQNEAQ (reference sequence). Here the CDR3 reads CASSGGLLYTEAFF. The CDR3 DNA is TGTGCCAGCAGCGGGGGACTTCTTTACACTGAAGCTTTCTTT.